This TCR beta chain appears in the sequencing data of a study of CD8+CD57+ T cells in acquired aplastic anemia. General study findings and limits: Researchers report that about 28 CD8+ CDR3 sequences appeared in both patients and controls. CD8+ Simpson's diversity in patients was not significantly different from that in controls.

For sequencing, patients were chosen who had shown expansion of CD8+CD57+ cells by flow cytometry. Template material for TCR beta VDJ and CDR3 profiling consisted of genomic DNA. TCRdb independently ran MiXCR on the reads; one entry per CDR3 protein. The profile shows just over 150,000 distinct CDR3 sequences, roughly 48% of them singletons. Details on this clonotype: Its cognate antigen is unknown. A junction boundary mismatches the germline segment, possibly from a read error.

The CDR3 totals 15 residues. Per germline, CDR1 KGHDR and CDR2 SFDVKD. The sample consisted of sorted CD4+, CD8+, or CD8+CD57+ T cells (not recorded which) from PBMCs. The receptor was isolated from a human donor with aplastic anemia. The rearrangement uses TRBV24-1 and TRBJ1-1; the D is unclear. Here the CDR3 DNA reads TGTGCCAACAGTACCTTGCCGGCTATGAACACTGAAGCTTTCTTT. Protein: CANSTLPAMNTEAFF.